The 18 T cell receptor beta chains in this list originate from one sample, sequenced in a study of a mutant IDH1 vaccine in newly diagnosed glioma. Produced via immunoSEQ multiplex PCR; TCRdb's table is partial and in-frame only. The data show about 32,000 clones, with around 79% seen just once and about a tenth held by the top ten. The antigens for these receptors are not known. Time point specified: week 35, safety follow-up. Topical imiquimod was applied with each vaccine dose, which held 300 ug of mutant IDH1 20-mer peptide. The material sequenced was PBMCs, taken from a glioma patient whose treatment included an IDH1 peptide vaccine. Every receptor here comes from a woman aged 25 to 39 with glioma. Some clones in this sample may be carry-over from other donors' samples.

V and J are TRBV5-4 and TRBJ2-5; D is perhaps TRBD1 or TRBD2 (5 bases each). Trimming left V 3 bases short and J 0 bases short, with 18 bases between. CDR1 is SGHNT, CDR2 YYREEE, per germline (reference sequence). CDR3 length equals 17 residues. The CDR3 spells CASSSTRDRVYQETQYF. In DNA form, the CDR3 reads TGTGCCAGCAGCTCAACTCGGGACCGAGTTTACCAAGAGACCCAGTACTTC. Filled out from reference TRBV5-4 and TRBJ2-5, the complete variable domain reads ETGVTQSPTHLIKTRGQQVTLRCSSQSGHNTVSWYQQALGQGPQFIFQYYREEENGRGNFPPRFSGLQFPNYSSELNVNALELDDSALYLCASSSTRDRVYQETQYFGPGTRLLVL.

This sequence joins TRBV5-6 and TRBJ1-4, with 7 bases matching TRBD1. CDR1 is SGHDT, CDR2 YYEEEE, per germline. Trimming cost V 5 bases and J 7 bases; bases outside gene matches: 14. The CDR3 spans 16 residues. CDR3 coding DNA: TGTGCCAGCAGTCGCGCGGGGAGGGGGCAGGGTGAAAAACTGTTTTTT. This encodes CASSRAGRGQGEKLFF.

The genes are TRBV11-2 and TRBJ1-2, with unresolved D. The CDR3 totals 14 residues. CDR1 and CDR2 (germline): SGHAT, FQNNGV. The V and J ends lost 3 bases and 5 bases respectively, with 13 bases between them. The DNA of the CDR3 is TGTGCCAGCAGCTTCCTGGGAACCAATTATGGCTACACCTTC. It encodes CASSFLGTNYGYTF.

The V and J genes are TRBV5-4 and TRBJ1-2, with 8 positions matching TRBD1. With 2 bases clipped from V and 7 bases from J, the junction kept 7 bases outside the gene matches. Germline V gene data show CDR1 as SGHNT and CDR2 as YYREEE (reference sequence). CDR3 length: 14 amino acids. The chain's CDR3 is CASSFGGQGGGYTF. The CDR3 bases are TGTGCCAGCAGCTTCGGAGGACAGGGCGGTGGCTACACCTTC.

This clone was counted only a few times. The V and J genes are TRBV19 and TRBJ2-2; the match to TRBD2 covers 8 bases. This CDR3 is built from 15 residues. Germline loops: CDR1 LNHDA, CDR2 SQIVND (reference sequence). Trimming removed 11 bases from V and 2 bases from J; junction bases left unmatched: 10. DNA of the CDR3: TGTGCCTCGTCGGGTAGCGGGACTAACACCGGGGAGCTGTTTTTT. It specifies CASSGSGTNTGELFF.

The chain carries TRBV4-1 and TRBJ2-7, with TRBD1 matching over 8 bases. The V and J ends lost 2 bases and 2 bases, in that order; junction bases with no gene match: 5. The CDR3 covers 15 residues. Germline-derived CDR1 and CDR2 are MGHRA and YSYEKL. The CDR3: CASSQLRTGPYEQYF. In DNA, the CDR3 is TGCGCCAGCAGCCAACTAAGGACAGGGCCCTACGAGCAGTACTTC.

This chain links TRBV18 with TRBJ1-1; D unclear. The ends were cut back, 3 bases at V and 1 base at J, with 9 bases in the middle. This CDR3 is 14 amino acids long. Germline CDR1 is KGHSH and CDR2 is LQKENI. The CDR3, as DNA: TGTGCCAGCTCACCCGCTGCAGGGAACACTGAAGCTTTCTTT. Its protein is CASSPAAGNTEAFF.

This chain joins TRBV10-3 and TRBJ2-7; D might be TRBD1 (6 bases). CDR1 ENHRY and CDR2 SYGVKD come from the germline V gene. The CDR3 spans 14 residues. Trimming took off 10 bases at V and 2 bases at J, with 18 bases between the two ends. This chain's CDR3 is CATEKTGLTYEQYF. In DNA, the CDR3 is TGTGCCACCGAAAAGACAGGCCTTACCTACGAGCAGTACTTC.

The gene calls are TRBV9 and TRBJ2-7; 9 bases are shared with TRBD2. The V gene end was trimmed by 4 bases and the J gene end by 2 bases; junction bases not matched to a gene: 10. Looked up from germline, CDR1 is SGDLS and CDR2 is YYNGEE. The CDR3 loop spans 16 amino acids. The DNA for the CDR3 is TGTGCCAGCAGCACCACCGGGACTAGCATTACCTACGAGCAGTACTTC. Translating it yields CASSTTGTSITYEQYF. The variable domain in full, with the rest retrieved from reference TRBV9 and TRBJ2-7, is DSGVTQTPKHLITATGQRVTLRCSPRSGDLSVYWYQQSLDQGLQFLIQYYNGEERAKGNILERFSAQQFPDLHSELNLSSLELGDSALYFCASSTTGTSITYEQYFGPGTRLTVT.

The chain links TRBV10-2 to TRBJ1-3, with 7 nucleotides matching TRBD1. The CDR3 covers 15 residues. Germline lookup yields CDR1 WSHSY and CDR2 SAAADI. The V gene end was trimmed by 2 bases and the J gene end by 0 bases; junction bases not matched to a gene: 1. CDR3 sequence: CASSEDRVSGNTIYF. The CDR3 DNA reads TGCGCCAGCAGTGAGGACAGGGTCTCTGGAAACACCATATATTTT.

The V gene is TRBV6-5, the J gene TRBJ2-7; 8 bases line up with TRBD1. The junction had 4 bases not matched to a gene; V was cut back by 0 bases and J by 3 bases. Germline V gene lookup returns CDR1 MNHEY and CDR2 SVGAGI. The CDR3 consists of 15 residues. CDR3: CASSYSAGGHYEQYF. For the CDR3, the DNA is TGTGCCAGCAGTTACTCGGCAGGGGGCCACTACGAGCAGTACTTC.

This chain joins TRBV10-2 and TRBJ2-7; possibly TRBD2 for D (6 bases). CDR1 and CDR2 from the germline V gene are WSHSY and SAAADI. The CDR3 is 13 amino acids. V was trimmed by 8 bases and J by 7 bases, leaving 18 bases between them. Written as DNA, the CDR3 is TGCGCCAGCTGGGGCTCCGGGAGTGGAGAGCAGTACTTC. Translation gives CASWGSGSGEQYF.

The chain has TRBV10-2 and TRBJ1-2; D uncertain. CDR3 length: 15 amino acids. Germline assignment: CDR1 WSHSY and CDR2 SAAADI. With 8 bases removed from V and 0 bases from J, the gap between germline ends came to 16 bases. The CDR3 DNA sequence: TGCGCCAGCTCCCCAAGGGCCTCGGCTAACTATGGCTACACCTTC. The encoded protein is CASSPRASANYGYTF.

The genes are TRBV28 and TRBJ1-2, with D hard to call. Germline assignment: CDR1 MDHEN and CDR2 SYDVKM. CDR3 length: 13 amino acids. Trimming left V 7 bases short and J 5 bases short, with 14 bases between. The CDR3 reads CASNRLGEYGYTF. CDR3 nucleotide sequence: TGTGCCAGCAACCGCCTCGGGGAGTATGGCTACACCTTC.

A single count supports this clone. The CDR3 is CASSWGRGTHWEQYF. The CDR3 bases are TGTGCCAGCAGCTGGGGAAGGGGTACCCATTGGGAGCAGTACTTC. The genes are TRBV7-9 and TRBJ2-7; a possible D gene is TRBD1 (5 bases). The CDR3 has 15 amino acids. Deletions cut 4 bases from V and 7 bases from J, with 20 bases between. The germline V gene has CDR1 SEHNR and CDR2 FQNEAQ (reference sequence).

This clone appeared a few times. The CDR3 nucleotides read TGTGCCAGCAGTCCTCGCGCGGGGGGCACCGGGGAGCTGTTTTTT. Translating gives CASSPRAGGTGELFF. The rearrangement uses TRBV6-1 and TRBJ2-2, with 8 positions matching TRBD2. The germline V gene encodes CDR1 MNHNS and CDR2 SASEGT. The CDR3 is made up of 15 amino acids. The junction had 6 bases not matched to a gene; V was cut back by 5 bases and J by 4 bases.

The J gene is TRBJ2-3, the V gene TRBV11-2, with TRBD2 matching 7 bases. The germline V gene has CDR1 SGHAT and CDR2 FQNNGV. With V trimmed by 6 bases and J by 2 bases, 8 bases remained unmatched. This CDR3 is 15 amino acids long. The CDR3 sequence is CASRPWGGDTDTQYF. The CDR3 DNA sequence: TGTGCCAGCAGACCTTGGGGGGGGGACACAGATACGCAGTATTTT.

The chain couples TRBV7-2 to TRBJ2-6, with TRBD1 identical over 8 bases. The CDR3 is 17 residues long. Germline loops: CDR1 SGHTA, CDR2 FQGNSA. V shed 5 bases, J shed 1 base, and the junction held 7 bases outside the gene matches. CDR3 DNA: TGTGCCAGCAGCCCCGGGACAGGACAGTCTGGGGCCAACGTCCTGACTTTC. It yields the protein CASSPGTGQSGANVLTF.